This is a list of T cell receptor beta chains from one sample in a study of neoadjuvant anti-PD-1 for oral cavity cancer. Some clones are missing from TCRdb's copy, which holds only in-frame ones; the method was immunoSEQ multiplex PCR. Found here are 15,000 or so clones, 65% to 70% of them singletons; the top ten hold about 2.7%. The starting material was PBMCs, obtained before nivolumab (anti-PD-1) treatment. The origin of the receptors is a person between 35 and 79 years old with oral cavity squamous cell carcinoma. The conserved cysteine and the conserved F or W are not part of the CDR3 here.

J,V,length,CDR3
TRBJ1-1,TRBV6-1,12,ASSLTGGNTEAF
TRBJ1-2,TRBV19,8,ASKRDGYT
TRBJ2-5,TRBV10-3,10,AISVAGETQY
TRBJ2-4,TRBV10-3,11,AIRGQGTGIQY
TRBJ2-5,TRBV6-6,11,ASKETGSGTQY
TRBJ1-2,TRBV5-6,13,ASSLRTGGVYGYT
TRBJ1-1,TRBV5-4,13,ASSRHPGANTEAF
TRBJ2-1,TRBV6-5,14,ASSYSKLAGGNEQF
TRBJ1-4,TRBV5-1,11,ASSAENGEKLF
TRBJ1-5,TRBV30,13,AWSSAGPWNQPQH
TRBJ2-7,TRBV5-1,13,ASSLVASGRNEQY
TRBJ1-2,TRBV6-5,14,ASSFLRTGGGYGYT
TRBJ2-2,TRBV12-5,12,ASGLRGPGGELF
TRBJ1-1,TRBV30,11,AWGRGSATEAF
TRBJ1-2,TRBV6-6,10,ASREKNYGYT
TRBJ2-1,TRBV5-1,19,ASSLVVGDRSDSTTEDEQF
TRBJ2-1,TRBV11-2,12,ASSNPDRDNEQF
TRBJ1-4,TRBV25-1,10,ASSPLNEKLF
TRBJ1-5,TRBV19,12,ASTIEGYGQPQH
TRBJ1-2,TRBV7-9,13,ASSLQGGDLYGYT
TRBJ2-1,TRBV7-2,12,ASSRTSGFDEQF
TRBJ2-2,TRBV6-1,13,ASTMEAGATGELF